Reported below is one TCR beta chain. This clone was counted only a few times. Its binding antigen is unknown. No base quality information exists; no much larger clone differs at one position. These data belong to a study of memory B cells and T cells in multiple sclerosis (dated by TCRdb to 2016 to 2018). Regarding the study in general: TCR beta repertoires of autoproliferating peripheral T cells were compared with the TCR beta repertoires of brain lesion-infiltrating T cells in multiple sclerosis patients. A couple of multiple sclerosis patients, for whom either brain lesions at autopsy or brain-infiltrating cells from biopsy were available, were included in TCR sequencing. Study-wide findings and limitations: Clone-set sizes varied between compartments, which affected the numbers of shared clonotypes and made normalization necessary.

After stimulus-free culture of CFSE-labeled PBMCs, the autoproliferating (CFSEdim) and non-proliferating (CFSEhi) T cell fractions were sequenced separately. A total of around 55 million CFSE-labeled PBMCs were cultured for less than 8 days without stimulus, and replicate wells were then pooled. PBMCs were labeled with around 0.48 uM CFSE and were cultured without exogenous stimuli in serum-free AIM-V medium. PBMCs were obtained by Ficoll density gradient centrifugation and kept cryopreserved until use. Using a FACSAria III, live 7-AAD-negative cells were sorted, then washed with PBS and stored frozen at -80 degrees C as dry pellets. There are 19 amino acids in the CDR3, from cysteine to phenylalanine inclusive. Left in the record is the CDR3 DNA by itself, 57 bases read in frame from the first base. The trim is 9 bases for V and 3 bases for J, with a gap of 33 bases between the germline ends. Genomic DNA was extracted, and the immunoSEQ Platform was used to amplify TCRbeta CDR3 regions from that DNA. The immunoSEQ assay combined multiplex PCR with high-throughput sequencing and a vendor bioinformatics pipeline. On the study's bioinformatics: Non-productive sequences and CDR3s shorter than 4 amino acids were removed, and clonotype frequencies were recalculated per sample. In immunoSEQ Analyzer 2.0, shared clonotypes were identified as those with identical CDR3 amino acid, V gene and J gene sequences. Repertoire overlap was normalized by dividing shared clonotype counts by the product of both clone-set sizes, scaled by 1000 into arbitrary units. Imported from immuneACCESS, the table was reduced by TCRdb to in-frame sequences with V and J called. These copies leave out some clones; in studies compared against another copy, an unresolved V gene accounts for under half, and the cause of the remainder is not known. V and J calls and clone size are those listed in that table; D and trimming were worked out from the DNA. This sample has 12,000 or so clones in its table, and 84% of those were observed once. The ten largest clones capture about 2.8% of the sample.

The sample was PBMCs from blood kept in culture. This sequence was found in a human donor with multiple sclerosis. The chain is made from TRBV23-1 and TRBJ2-7; confidence is insufficient to name the D gene. TRBV23-1 is reported as an ORF; its role is uncertain. The CDR3 protein sequence reads: CARSPDQLNSRPPYYEQYF. The nucleotide sequence reads as follows: TGCGCCAGGTCGCCGGACCAGTTAAACAGCAGGCCTCCTTACTACGAGCAGTACTTC.